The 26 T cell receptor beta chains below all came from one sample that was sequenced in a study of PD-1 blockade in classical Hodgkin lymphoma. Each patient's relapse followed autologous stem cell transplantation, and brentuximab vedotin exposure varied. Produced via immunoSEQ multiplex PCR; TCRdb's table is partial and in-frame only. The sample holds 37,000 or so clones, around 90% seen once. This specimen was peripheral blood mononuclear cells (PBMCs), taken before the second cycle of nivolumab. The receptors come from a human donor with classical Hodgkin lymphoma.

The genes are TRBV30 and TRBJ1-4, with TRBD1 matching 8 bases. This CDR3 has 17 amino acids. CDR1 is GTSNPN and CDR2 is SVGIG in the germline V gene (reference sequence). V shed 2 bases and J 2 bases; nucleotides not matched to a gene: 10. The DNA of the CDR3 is TGTGCCTGGAGTCCACACGACAGGGGCGTGACTAATGAAAAACTGTTTTTT. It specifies CAWSPHDRGVTNEKLFF.

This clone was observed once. CDR3 region: CASATPGLATGELFF. As DNA, the CDR3 is TGTGCCAGCGCCACACCGGGACTAGCCACCGGGGAGCTGTTTTTT. The J gene is TRBJ2-2, the V gene TRBV10-3; 9 nucleotides line up with TRBD2. The CDR3 runs 15 residues. Trimming cost V 10 bases and J 4 bases; bases outside gene matches: 10. The germline V gene has CDR1 ENHRY and CDR2 SYGVKD.

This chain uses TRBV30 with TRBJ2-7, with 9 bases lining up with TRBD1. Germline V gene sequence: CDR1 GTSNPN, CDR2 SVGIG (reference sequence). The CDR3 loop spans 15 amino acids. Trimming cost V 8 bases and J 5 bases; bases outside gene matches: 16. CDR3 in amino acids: CALERPRTGVNEQYF. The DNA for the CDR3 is TGTGCCCTCGAGCGGCCGCGGACAGGGGTAAACGAGCAGTACTTC. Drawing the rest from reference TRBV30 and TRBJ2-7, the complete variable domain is SQTIHQWPATLVQPVGSPLSLECTVEGTSNPNLYWYRQAAGRGLQLLFYSVGIGQISSEVPQNLSASRPQDRQFILSSKKLLLSDSGFYLCALERPRTGVNEQYFGPGTRLTVT.

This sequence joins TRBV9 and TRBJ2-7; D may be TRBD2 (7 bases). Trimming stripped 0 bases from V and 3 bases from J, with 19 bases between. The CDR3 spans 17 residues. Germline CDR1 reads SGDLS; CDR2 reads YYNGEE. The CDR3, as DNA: TGTGCCAGCAGCGTAGAAGGGGGGGGACCTACGGACTACGAGCAGTACTTC. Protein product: CASSVEGGGPTDYEQYF. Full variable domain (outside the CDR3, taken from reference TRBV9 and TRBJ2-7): DSGVTQTPKHLITATGQRVTLRCSPRSGDLSVYWYQQSLDQGLQFLIQYYNGEERAKGNILERFSAQQFPDLHSELNLSSLELGDSALYFCASSVEGGGPTDYEQYFGPGTRLTVT.

The chain's CDR3 is CASRMTGPNTEAFF. CDR3 nucleotides: TGCGCCAGCAGAATGACAGGACCGAACACTGAAGCTTTCTTT. The chain employs TRBV5-1 and TRBJ1-1, with D possibly matching TRBD1 (6 bases). This CDR3 has 14 amino acids. V was trimmed by 5 bases and J by 1 base, leaving 12 bases between them. Germline CDR1 and CDR2: SGHRS and YFSETQ.

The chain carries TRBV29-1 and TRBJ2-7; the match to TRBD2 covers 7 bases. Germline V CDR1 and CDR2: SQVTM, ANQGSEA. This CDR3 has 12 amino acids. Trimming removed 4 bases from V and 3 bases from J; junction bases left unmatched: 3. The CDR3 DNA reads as TGCAGCGTTGTTGCGGGAGTCTACGAGCAGTACTTC. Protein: CSVVAGVYEQYF.

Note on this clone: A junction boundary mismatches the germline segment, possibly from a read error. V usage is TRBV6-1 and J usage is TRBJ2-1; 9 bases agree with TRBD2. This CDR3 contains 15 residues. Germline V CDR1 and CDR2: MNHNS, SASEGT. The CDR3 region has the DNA TGTGCCTACAGCGTTGGGCTAGCGGGATACAATGAGCAGCTCTTC. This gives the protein CAYSVGLAGYNEQLF.

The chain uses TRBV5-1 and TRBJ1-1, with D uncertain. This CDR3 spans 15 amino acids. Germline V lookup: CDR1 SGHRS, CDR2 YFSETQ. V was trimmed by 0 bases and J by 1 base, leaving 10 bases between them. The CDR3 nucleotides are TGCGCCAGCAGCTTGGTGGAGGCATCGAACACTGAAGCTTTCTTT. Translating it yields CASSLVEASNTEAFF. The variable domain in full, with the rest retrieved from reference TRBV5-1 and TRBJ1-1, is KAGVTQTPRYLIKTRGQQVTLSCSPISGHRSVSWYQQTPGQGLQFLFEYFSETQRNKGNFPGRFSGRQFSNSRSEMNVSTLELGDSALYLCASSLVEASNTEAFFGQGTRLTVV.

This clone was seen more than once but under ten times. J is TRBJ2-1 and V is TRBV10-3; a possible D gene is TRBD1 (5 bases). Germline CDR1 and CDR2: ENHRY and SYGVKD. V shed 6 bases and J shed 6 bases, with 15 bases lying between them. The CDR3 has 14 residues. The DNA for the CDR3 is TGTGCCATCAGGGACAAGCCCGCAATCAATGAGCAGTTCTTC. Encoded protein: CAIRDKPAINEQFF.

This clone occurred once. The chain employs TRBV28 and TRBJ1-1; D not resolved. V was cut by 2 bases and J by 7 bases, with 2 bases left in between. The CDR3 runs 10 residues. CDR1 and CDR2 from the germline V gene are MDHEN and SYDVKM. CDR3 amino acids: CASSLNEAFF. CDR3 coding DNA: TGTGCCAGCAGTTTAAATGAAGCTTTCTTT.

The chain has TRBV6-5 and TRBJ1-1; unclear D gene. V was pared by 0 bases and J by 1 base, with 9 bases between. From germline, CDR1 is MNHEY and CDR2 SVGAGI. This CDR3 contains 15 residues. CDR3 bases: TGTGCCAGCAGTTACTCGCGTGTTCCGAACACTGAAGCTTTCTTT. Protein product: CASSYSRVPNTEAFF.

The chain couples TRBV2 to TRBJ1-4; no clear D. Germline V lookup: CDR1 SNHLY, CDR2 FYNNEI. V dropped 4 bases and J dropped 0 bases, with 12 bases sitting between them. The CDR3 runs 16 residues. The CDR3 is CASSGQPFATNEKLFF. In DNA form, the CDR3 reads TGTGCCAGCAGTGGCCAGCCATTTGCAACTAATGAAAAACTGTTTTTT.

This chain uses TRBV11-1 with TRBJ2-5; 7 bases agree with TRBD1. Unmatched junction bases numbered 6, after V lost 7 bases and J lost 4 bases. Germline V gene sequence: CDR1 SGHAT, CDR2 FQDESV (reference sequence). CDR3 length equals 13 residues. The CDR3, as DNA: TGTGCCAGCACCCCAGGGGGTGGAGAGACCCAGTACTTC. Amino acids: CASTPGGGETQYF.

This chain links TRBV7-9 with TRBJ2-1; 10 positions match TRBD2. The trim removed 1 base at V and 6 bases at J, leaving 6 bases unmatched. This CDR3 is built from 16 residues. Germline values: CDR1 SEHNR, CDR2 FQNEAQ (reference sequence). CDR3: CASSLDRVAGGNEQFF. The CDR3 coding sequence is TGTGCCAGCAGCTTAGATCGAGTAGCGGGAGGCAATGAGCAGTTCTTC.

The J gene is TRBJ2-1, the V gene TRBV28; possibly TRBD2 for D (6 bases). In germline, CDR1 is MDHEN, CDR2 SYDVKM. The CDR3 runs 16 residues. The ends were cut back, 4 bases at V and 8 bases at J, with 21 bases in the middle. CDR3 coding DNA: TGTGCCAGCAGTTCCATGCGGGGTGAGCGCTTCGATGAGCAGTTCTTC. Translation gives CASSSMRGERFDEQFF.

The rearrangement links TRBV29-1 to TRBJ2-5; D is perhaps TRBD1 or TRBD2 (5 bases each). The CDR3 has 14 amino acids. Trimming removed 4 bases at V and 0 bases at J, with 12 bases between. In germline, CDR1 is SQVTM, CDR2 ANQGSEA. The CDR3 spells CSVAGTLYQETQYF. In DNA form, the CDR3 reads TGCAGCGTTGCAGGGACGTTATACCAAGAGACCCAGTACTTC. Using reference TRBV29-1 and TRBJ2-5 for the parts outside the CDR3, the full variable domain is SAVISQKPSRDICQRGTSLTIQCQVDSQVTMMFWYRQQPGQSLTLIATANQGSEATYESGFVIDKFPISRPNLTFSTLTVSNMSPEDSSIYLCSVAGTLYQETQYFGPGTRLLVL.

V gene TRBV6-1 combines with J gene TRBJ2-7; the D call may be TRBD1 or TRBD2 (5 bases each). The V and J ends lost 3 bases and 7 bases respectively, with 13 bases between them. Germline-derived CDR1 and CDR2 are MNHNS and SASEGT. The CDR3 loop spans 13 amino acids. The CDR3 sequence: CASSDRDLGEQYF. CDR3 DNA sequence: TGTGCCAGCAGTGATCGGGACCTGGGGGAGCAGTACTTC.

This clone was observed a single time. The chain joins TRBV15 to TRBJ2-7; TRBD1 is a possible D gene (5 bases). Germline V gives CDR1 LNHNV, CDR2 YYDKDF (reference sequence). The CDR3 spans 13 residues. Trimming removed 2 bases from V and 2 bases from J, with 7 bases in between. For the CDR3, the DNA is TGTGCCACCAGCAGACCGACAGCCTACGAGCAGTACTTC. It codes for CATSRPTAYEQYF.

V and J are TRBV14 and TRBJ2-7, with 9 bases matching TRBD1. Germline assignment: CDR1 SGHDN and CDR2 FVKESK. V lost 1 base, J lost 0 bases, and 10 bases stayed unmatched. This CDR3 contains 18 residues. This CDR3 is CASSQVVQGQGSSYEQYF. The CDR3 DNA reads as TGTGCCAGCAGCCAAGTAGTACAAGGACAGGGGAGCTCCTACGAGCAGTACTTC.

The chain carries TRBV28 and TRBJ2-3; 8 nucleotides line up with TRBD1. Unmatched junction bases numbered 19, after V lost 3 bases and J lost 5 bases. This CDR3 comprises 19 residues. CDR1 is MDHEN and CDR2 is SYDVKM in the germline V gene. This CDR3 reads CASSLGPGTGYQDEDTQYF. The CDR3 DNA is TGTGCCAGCAGTTTGGGGCCCGGGACAGGCTATCAGGACGAAGATACGCAGTATTTT.

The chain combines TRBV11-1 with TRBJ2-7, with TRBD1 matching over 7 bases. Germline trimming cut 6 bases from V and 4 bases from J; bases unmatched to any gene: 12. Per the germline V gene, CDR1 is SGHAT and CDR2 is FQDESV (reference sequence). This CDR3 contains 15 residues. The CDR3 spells CASSQALGQSYEQYF. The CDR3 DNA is TGTGCCAGCAGTCAAGCATTGGGACAGAGTTACGAGCAGTACTTC.

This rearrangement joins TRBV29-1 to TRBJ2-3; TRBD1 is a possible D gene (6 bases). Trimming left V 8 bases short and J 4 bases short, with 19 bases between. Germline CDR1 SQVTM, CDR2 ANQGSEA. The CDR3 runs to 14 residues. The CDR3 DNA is TGCAGCCAAAGCAGGACAGCAACATCAGATACGCAGTATTTT. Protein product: CSQSRTATSDTQYF.

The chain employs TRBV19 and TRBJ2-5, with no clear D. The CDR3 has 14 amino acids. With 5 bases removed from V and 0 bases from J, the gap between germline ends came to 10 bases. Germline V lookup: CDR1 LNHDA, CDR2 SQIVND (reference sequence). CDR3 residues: CASSPFKYQETQYF. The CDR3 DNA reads TGTGCCAGTAGTCCCTTCAAGTACCAAGAGACCCAGTACTTC.

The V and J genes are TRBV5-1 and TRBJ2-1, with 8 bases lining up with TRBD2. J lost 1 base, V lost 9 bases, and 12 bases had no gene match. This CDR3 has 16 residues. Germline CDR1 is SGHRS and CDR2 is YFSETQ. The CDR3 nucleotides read TGCGCCACCACCCGTCGGGAGGGAGGGTCCTACAATGAGCAGTTCTTC. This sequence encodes CATTRREGGSYNEQFF.

The CDR3 region is CSVIGGGVYEQYF. The CDR3 bases are TGCAGCGTAATCGGGGGAGGTGTCTACGAGCAGTACTTC. V is TRBV29-1 and J is TRBJ2-7; D possibly corresponds to TRBD2 (6 bases). Germline assignment: CDR1 SQVTM and CDR2 ANQGSEA. The CDR3 is made up of 13 amino acids. V lost 6 bases and J 3 bases, leaving 15 bases between the germline ends.

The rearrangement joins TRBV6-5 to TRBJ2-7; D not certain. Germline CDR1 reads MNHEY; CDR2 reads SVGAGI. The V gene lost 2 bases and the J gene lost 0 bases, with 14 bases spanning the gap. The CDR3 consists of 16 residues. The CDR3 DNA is TGTGCCAGCAGTTACGGCTCGTACGGCTACTCCTACGAGCAGTACTTC. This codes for CASSYGSYGYSYEQYF.